This paragraph reports one T cell receptor beta chain. Its antigen is undetermined. The data were obtained in a study of OX40 agonist ivuxolimab in advanced cancers. Assay: immunoSEQ multiplex PCR; the TCRdb copy retains only in-frame clones and omits some. The table records about 67,000 clones, around 93% of them present only once. Germline CDR1 KGHSH, CDR2 LQKENI. J gave up 4 bases and V 2 bases, and 5 bases lay outside the gene matches. The CDR3 length is 15 residues. Study observations and caveats: No antigen was identified for the clonally expanded peripheral T cells.

The receptor comes from an adult with an advanced solid tumor such as melanoma, head and neck, liver or kidney cancer. This rearrangement joins TRBV18 to TRBJ2-7, with 10 bases lining up with TRBD2. The sample consisted of CD4+ or CD8+ T cells sorted from blood, taken in a trial of the OX40 agonist ivuxolimab. DNA of the CDR3: TGTGCCAGCTCACCATCTAGCGGGAGCCTATACGAGCAGTACTTC. It is translated as CASSPSSGSLYEQYF.